This is a list of T cell receptor beta chains from one sample in a study of CD8 T cells in ankylosing spondylitis. Each CDR3 protein is one row after TCRdb ran MiXCR on the 5' RACE reads. The data contain 250,000 to 400,000 distinct CDR3 sequences, approximately 10% of them seen just once; the ten biggest clones take up roughly 9.2%. Sequenced: blood, either unsorted or a sorted T cell fraction (not recorded which). The receptors come from a female donor with ankylosing spondylitis or in good health (not recorded which). CDR3s include the opening cysteine and the closing phenylalanine or tryptophan. The D gene is left open where the match is weak. The size of a clone is reported for some rows only, either as once, few or many, or as a class for expanded clones.

d_call | clone_size | j_call | v_call | cdr3_aa | cdr3_nt
- | many | TRBJ2-2 | TRBV10-3 | CAGSTSDAGELFF | TGTGCCGGGTCGACTAGTGACGCCGGGGAGCTGTTTTTT
- | - | TRBJ1-4 | TRBV6-1 | CVSSEARGFPKLFF | TGTGTCAGCAGTGAAGCTCGCGGCTTCCCAAAACTGTTTTTT
- | many | TRBJ2-3 | TRBV20-1 | CSARDHGSSTDTQYF | TGCAGTGCTAGAGATCACGGATCTAGCACAGATACGCAGTATTTT
- | many | TRBJ2-7 | TRBV18 | CASSPQPYEQYF | TGTGCCAGCTCACCTCAGCCCTACGAGCAGTACTTC
- | many | TRBJ2-1 | TRBV6-2/TRBV6-3 | CASSELRAGALEFF | -
- | many | TRBJ1-1 | TRBV6-1 | CASSTGLQGTEAFF | TGTGCCAGCAGTACCGGACTCCAGGGCACTGAAGCTTTCTTT
- | many | TRBJ2-2 | TRBV29-1 | CSVADPNTGELFF | TGCAGCGTAGCGGACCCAAACACCGGGGAGCTGTTTTTT
- | many | TRBJ2-7 | TRBV10-3 | CAIRQTSGLSYEQYF | TGTGCCATCAGACAAACGAGCGGACTATCCTACGAGCAGTACTTC
- | many | TRBJ1-1 | TRBV19 | CASKVTPNTEAFF | TGTGCCAGCAAGGTCACACCGAACACTGAAGCTTTCTTT
TRBD1 | many | TRBJ2-7 | TRBV20-1 | CSAATGGRYEQYF | TGCAGTGCTGCGACAGGGGGCAGGTACGAGCAGTACTTC
- | many | TRBJ1-4 | TRBV7-6 | CASFSGKGRNFREKLFF | TGTGCCAGCTTCTCGGGGAAAGGGCGAAACTTTCGTGAAAAACTGTTTTTT
- | many | TRBJ2-3 | TRBV5-1 | CASSSGTDASTDTQYF | TGCGCCAGCAGCTCCGGGACGGATGCTAGCACAGATACGCAGTATTTT
TRBD1 | few | TRBJ2-3 | TRBV7-3 | CASSKQGATDTQYF | TGTGCCAGCAGCAAACAGGGGGCTACAGATACGCAGTATTTT
TRBD1 | many | TRBJ2-3 | TRBV20-1 | CSATRPGGDTQYF | TGCAGTGCTACCCGACCAGGGGGAGATACGCAGTATTTT